These 24 T cell receptor beta chains were all obtained from the same sample, sequenced in a study of cytomegalovirus exposure and HLA in healthy donors. The PCR employed 60 Vbeta primers together with 13 Jbeta primers. Generated by immunoSEQ multiplex PCR, the TCRdb table keeps only in-frame clones and is missing some. The sample lists around 150,000 clones; about 80% were seen once. Sequencing used PBMCs. Receptors originate from a male donor in good health and CMV-seronegative.

The CDR3 nucleotides read TGTGCCAGCAGAGGCAGGGTGAACACCGGGGAGCTGTTTTTT. Translating it yields CASRGRVNTGELFF. The chain is built from TRBV5-6 and TRBJ2-2; weak D call: TRBD1 (5 bases). V shed 5 bases and J shed 1 base, with 9 bases lying between them. Germline CDR1 SGHDT, CDR2 YYEEEE. There are 14 residues in the CDR3. Full variable domain (remainder filled in from reference TRBV5-6 and TRBJ2-2): DAGVTQSPTHLIKTRGQQVTLRCSPKSGHDTVSWYQQALGQGPQFIFQYYEEEERQRGNFPDRFSGHQFPNYSSELNVNALLLGDSALYLCASRGRVNTGELFFGEGSRLTVL.

The V call is TRBV27, the J call TRBJ2-7; a weak D match, TRBD2 (7 bases). This CDR3 has 16 residues. Trimming pared 4 bases from V and 2 bases from J, leaving 18 bases between. Germline CDR1 MNHEY, CDR2 SMNVEV (reference sequence). CDR3 DNA: TGTGCCAGCAGTTACCCTAGGGGGGGCCCTACCTACGAGCAGTACTTC. This codes for CASSYPRGGPTYEQYF.

This clone occurred a few times. The rearrangement uses TRBV6-1 and TRBJ2-5; D might be TRBD2 (5 bases). Between the trimmed V and J ends, which lost 7 bases and 5 bases, there was a span of 20 bases. Germline V gives CDR1 MNHNS, CDR2 SASEGT. The CDR3 is 15 amino acids. The CDR3, as DNA: TGTGCCAGCACACACGGACTCGCCTTGGGGGAGACCCAGTACTTC. Its translation: CASTHGLALGETQYF.

V gene TRBV13 combines with J gene TRBJ2-5; 12 nucleotides agree with TRBD2. J lost 5 bases, V lost 4 bases, and 11 bases had no gene match. The CDR3 spans 17 residues. The V gene's germline CDR1 is PRHDT and CDR2 FYEKMQ (reference sequence). Here the CDR3 DNA reads TGTGCCAGCAGCTCGGCCACTAGCGGGGGGACGCGGGAGACCCAGTACTTC. Its translation: CASSSATSGGTRETQYF.

Written as DNA, the CDR3 is TGCGCCAGCAGCCCTGGGACAGGGAGTTCCTACGAGCAGTACTTC. Translated, it gives CASSPGTGSSYEQYF. The J gene is TRBJ2-7, the V gene TRBV5-1; 9 bases agree with TRBD1. Germline CDR1 and CDR2: SGHRS and YFSETQ. This CDR3 region has 15 residues. The ends lost 4 bases at V and 1 base at J; junction bases unmatched: 6.

The genes are TRBV4-3 and TRBJ1-1; D is unresolved. The germline CDR1 and CDR2 sequences are LGHNA and YSLEER. The CDR3 covers 19 residues. Trimming left V 0 bases short and J 0 bases short, with 20 bases between. For the CDR3, the DNA is TGCGCCAGCAGCCAAGATCCGAAGGTGGAGTCTATTATGAACACTGAAGCTTTCTTT. This codes for CASSQDPKVESIMNTEAFF.

The J gene is TRBJ2-7, the V gene TRBV25-1; the D gene is possibly TRBD1 (5 bases). Trimming left V 1 base short and J 3 bases short, with 10 bases between. Germline V gene lookup returns CDR1 MGHDK and CDR2 SYGVNS. This CDR3 is built from 14 residues. For the CDR3, the DNA is TGTGCCAGCAGTGAATCTTGGACACTCTACGAGCAGTACTTC. Its translation: CASSESWTLYEQYF.

This clone was picked up a small number of times. V and J are TRBV4-2 and TRBJ1-1; D not resolved. The germline gives CDR1 LGHNA, CDR2 YNFKEQ. Between the trimmed V and J ends, which lost 0 bases and 3 bases, there was a span of 11 bases. The CDR3 is 15 amino acids. Here the CDR3 reads CASSQDLDLYTEAFF. DNA of the CDR3: TGTGCCAGCAGCCAAGATCTAGACCTTTACACTGAAGCTTTCTTT.

The table lists this clone with a count of one. The chain is built from TRBV18 and TRBJ2-3; D is unclear. The CDR3 is made up of 13 amino acids. The germline gives CDR1 KGHSH, CDR2 LQKENI. Deletions cut 6 bases from V and 0 bases from J, with 7 bases between. CDR3 amino acids: CASSPPSTDTQYF. For the CDR3, the DNA is TGTGCCAGCTCTCCCCCGAGCACAGATACGCAGTATTTT.

V and J are TRBV28 and TRBJ1-2; 11 nucleotides align to TRBD1. The length of the CDR3 is 14 residues. CDR1 is MDHEN, CDR2 SYDVKM, per germline. J lost 8 bases, V lost 3 bases, and 5 bases had no gene match. The CDR3 here is CASSLMGQGEGYTF. Here the CDR3 DNA reads TGTGCCAGCAGTTTGATGGGACAGGGGGAGGGCTACACCTTC.

This clone was counted once. V gene TRBV7-2 combines with J gene TRBJ2-7; D perhaps matches TRBD1 (6 bases). V was trimmed by 2 bases and J by 1 base, leaving 12 bases between them. CDR1 and CDR2 from the germline V gene are SGHTA and FQGNSA. The CDR3 consists of 15 residues. CDR3 region: CASSLSGAASYEQYF. In DNA, the CDR3 is TGTGCCAGCAGCTTATCAGGGGCCGCTTCCTACGAGCAGTACTTC.

This rearrangement joins TRBV5-4 to TRBJ2-5; TRBD1 might be the D (6 bases). The assigned J gene may be wrong: the sequence end matches TRBJ2-7 better. CDR1 is SGHNT, CDR2 YYREEE, per germline (reference sequence). CDR3 length: 15 amino acids. DNA of the CDR3: TGTGCCAGCAGCTTTGCTGAGGACAGTTTCCACGAGCAGTACTTC. Residues: CASSFAEDSFHEQYF.

The rearrangement uses TRBV4-3 and TRBJ2-2; 13 nucleotides match TRBD2. Trimming removed 0 bases from V and 2 bases from J; junction bases left unmatched: 6. Germline CDR1 and CDR2: LGHNA and YSLEER. This CDR3 is 19 amino acids long. CDR3: CASSQDLGTSGDNTGELFF. Written as DNA, the CDR3 is TGCGCCAGCAGCCAAGACCTTGGGACTAGCGGGGACAACACCGGGGAGCTGTTTTTT.

The chain recombines TRBV5-6 with TRBJ1-5, with D unclear. The germline CDR1 and CDR2 sequences are SGHDT and YYEEEE. Deletions cut 4 bases from V and 0 bases from J, with 8 bases between. This CDR3 is built from 14 residues. CDR3 sequence reads: CASSLRYSNQPQHF. DNA for the CDR3: TGTGCCAGCAGCCTTCGGTATAGCAATCAGCCCCAGCATTTT.

The chain employs TRBV9 and TRBJ1-1; maybe TRBD1 (6 bases). This CDR3 comprises 15 residues. Germline CDR1 SGDLS, CDR2 YYNGEE. Between the trimmed V and J ends, which lost 4 bases and 4 bases, there was a span of 17 bases. The CDR3: CASSNDPQGSTEAFF. CDR3 nucleotide sequence: TGTGCCAGCAGCAACGACCCTCAGGGGTCCACTGAAGCTTTCTTT.

The chain uses TRBV5-1 and TRBJ1-2, with 7 bases aligning to TRBD1. V was pared by 4 bases and J by 11 bases, with 14 bases of the junction left unmatched. Germline V gives CDR1 SGHRS, CDR2 YFSETQ. The CDR3 is made up of 14 amino acids. The CDR3 loop is CASSRNAGTVVYTF. DNA of the CDR3: TGCGCCAGCAGCCGAAATGCTGGGACAGTAGTTTACACCTTC.

This sequence joins TRBV19 and TRBJ1-6; D not certain. V gave up 0 bases and J gave up 11 bases, with 8 bases separating them. The CDR3 contains 13 residues. Germline values: CDR1 LNHDA, CDR2 SQIVND (reference sequence). The CDR3, as DNA: TGTGCCAGTAGTATAGACCCGGTAGCACCCCTCCACTTT. It is translated as CASSIDPVAPLHF.

This chain joins TRBV2 and TRBJ1-2; D remains unclear. The CDR3 consists of 13 residues. The V gene's germline CDR1 is SNHLY and CDR2 FYNNEI. V was shortened by 8 bases and J by 8 bases, with 18 bases between the two germline ends. The CDR3 is CASQSDAGRGYTF. DNA of the CDR3: TGTGCCAGCCAGAGCGACGCGGGTCGGGGCTACACCTTC.

The chain carries TRBV6-1 and TRBJ1-3; D is ambiguous. Germline CDR1 reads MNHNS; CDR2 reads SASEGT. V was shortened by 2 bases and J by 0 bases, with 11 bases between the two germline ends. This CDR3 comprises 16 residues. As DNA, the CDR3 is TGTGCCAGCAGTGAATCTCTGGGCTCCTCTGGAAACACCATATATTTT. Protein: CASSESLGSSGNTIYF.

V gene TRBV7-9 combines with J gene TRBJ1-4; D remains ambiguous. Trimming removed 0 bases from V and 4 bases from J, with 6 bases in between. This CDR3 has 14 residues. CDR1 and CDR2 (germline): SEHNR, FQNEAQ (reference sequence). CDR3 region: CASSLAGLNEKLFF. For the CDR3, the DNA is TGTGCCAGCAGCTTAGCAGGACTTAATGAAAAACTGTTTTTT.

V is TRBV28 and J is TRBJ1-5; 8 nucleotides match TRBD1. Germline V gene sequence: CDR1 MDHEN, CDR2 SYDVKM. The CDR3 runs 20 residues. Losses at the gene ends were 7 bases for V and 3 bases for J; bases not matched to a gene: 23. The CDR3 nucleotides are TGTGCCAGCACCCCCTTCACCGGGACAGGAGCCCAACTAAACAATCAGCCCCAGCATTTT. Its protein product is CASTPFTGTGAQLNNQPQHF.

There are a few counts of this clone. The chain recombines TRBV28 with TRBJ1-2; 7 nucleotides align to TRBD1. This CDR3 region has 13 residues. Germline trimming cut 2 bases from V and 5 bases from J; bases unmatched to any gene: 2. Looked up from germline, CDR1 is MDHEN and CDR2 is SYDVKM. The chain's CDR3 is CASSLKGAYGYTF. The DNA for the CDR3 is TGTGCCAGCAGTTTAAAGGGGGCATATGGCTACACCTTC.

This sequence joins TRBV19 and TRBJ2-7; TRBD1 matches 10 bases. Germline V CDR1 and CDR2: LNHDA, SQIVND (reference sequence). This CDR3 region has 18 residues. Trimming at V came to 5 bases and at J to 3 bases, leaving 16 bases not matched to a gene. The CDR3: CASSPYSDRGTPNYEQYF. The CDR3 DNA follows: TGTGCCAGTAGTCCATACTCGGACAGGGGGACCCCAAACTACGAGCAGTACTTC.

The chain joins TRBV5-1 to TRBJ1-4, with unresolved D. Germline values: CDR1 SGHRS, CDR2 YFSETQ. The CDR3 loop spans 14 amino acids. V gave up 0 bases and J gave up 8 bases, with 11 bases separating them. The CDR3 spells CASSLGRVGEKLFF. As DNA, the CDR3 is TGCGCCAGCAGCTTGGGGAGGGTTGGGGAAAAACTGTTTTTT.